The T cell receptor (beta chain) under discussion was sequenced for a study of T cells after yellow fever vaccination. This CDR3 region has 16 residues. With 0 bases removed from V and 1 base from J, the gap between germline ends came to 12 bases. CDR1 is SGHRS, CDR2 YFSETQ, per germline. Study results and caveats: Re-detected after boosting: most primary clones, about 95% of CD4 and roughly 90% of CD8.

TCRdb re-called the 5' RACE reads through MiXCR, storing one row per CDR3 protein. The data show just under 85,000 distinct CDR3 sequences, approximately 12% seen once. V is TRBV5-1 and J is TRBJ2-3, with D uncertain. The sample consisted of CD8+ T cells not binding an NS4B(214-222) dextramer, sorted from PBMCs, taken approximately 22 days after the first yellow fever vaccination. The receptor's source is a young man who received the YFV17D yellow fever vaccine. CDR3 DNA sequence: TGCGCCAGCAGCTTGGGACCCCTAATGCGCACAGATACGCAGTATTTT. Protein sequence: CASSLGPLMRTDTQYF. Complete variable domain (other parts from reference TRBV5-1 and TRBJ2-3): KAGVTQTPRYLIKTRGQQVTLSCSPISGHRSVSWYQQTPGQGLQFLFEYFSETQRNKGNFPGRFSGRQFSNSRSEMNVSTLELGDSALYLCASSLGPLMRTDTQYFGPGTRLTVL.